This TCR beta chain was captured by sequencing in a study of Tregs in tolerant kidney transplant recipients. Mixed chimerism was transient after nonmyeloablative marrow transplants from related graft donors. Unstimulated regulatory T cells (CD4+CD25+CD127-), CD4+CD25- non-regulatory cells, CD4 and CD8 cells were FACS-sorted from thawed PBMCs. Generated by immunoSEQ multiplex PCR, the TCRdb table keeps only in-frame clones and is missing some. The data contain about 64,000 clones, around 87% of them singletons. Study results and caveats: This study did not directly address biological reproducibility. Activated donor B cell expansion appeared to reveal the most relevant donor-specific TCRbeta repertoire. Findings come from small patient numbers and require larger validation.

Germline values: CDR1 MNHEY, CDR2 SMNVEV (reference sequence). The V and J ends lost 7 bases and 6 bases, in that order; junction bases with no gene match: 11. This CDR3 region has 14 residues. As concerns this clone: Its antigen is currently unknown.

The clonotype was recovered from a human patient who received a combined kidney and bone marrow transplant. Some T cells may possibly be graft donor cells. The genes are TRBV27 and TRBJ2-7, with 8 bases identical to TRBD1. The sample in question was CD4+ T cells from blood (PBMCs), obtained 6 months after the transplant. The CDR3 sequence: CASTSAGGIGEQYF. CDR3 DNA: TGTGCCAGCACATCCGCAGGGGGCATCGGCGAGCAGTACTTC.